This T cell receptor (beta chain) was retrieved from a study of OX40 agonist ivuxolimab in advanced cancers. As for the study more broadly: The costimulatory receptor OX40 (CD134) was targeted by ivuxolimab, a fully human IgG2 agonistic monoclonal antibody. Intravenous ivuxolimab was administered to patients every 2 weeks at six dose levels: 0.01, 0.1, 0.3, 1.5, 3 and 10 mg/kg. Prior anti-PD-1, anti-PD-L1 or anti-CTLA-4 therapy was permitted, and approximately 42% of dose-escalation patients had received checkpoint inhibitors. Among the 52 dose-escalation patients, approximately 20 had hepatocellular carcinoma, approximately 15 melanoma, 9 renal cell carcinoma and 9 head and neck cancer. The monotherapy dose-escalation portion (N of about 52 patients) of the phase I ivuxolimab trial is reported in the paper. A male proportion of around 83% and a mean age of approximately 58 years, ranging from roughly 23 to 79, were recorded for the dose-escalation cohort. Partial responses occurred in three dose-escalation patients: two with cutaneous melanoma and one with hepatocellular carcinoma. Peripheral TCRbeta sequencing aimed to test whether ivuxolimab altered TCR sequence diversity and caused clonal T-cell expansion. What the research found in general, with its limitations: In partial responders in the 0.1-3.0 mg/kg groups, normalized peripheral clonal expansion was found to be among the lowest, especially among CD8+ T cells. At doses of 0.1 to 3.0 mg/kg, clonal expansion of both CD4+ and CD8+ blood T cells was observed from baseline to week 6. After ivuxolimab, CD8+ T cells had more expanded clones than CD4+ T cells on average. The antigen specificity of the clonally expanded peripheral T cells was not determined. Low levels of normalized T-cell clonal expansion were also seen in some patients who did not respond.

Of note for this clone: Its specific antigen is unknown. No per-base quality is available; no much larger clone lies one base away.

Patients with autoimmune disease history or receiving systemic immunosuppression were excluded from the trial. In every dose cohort, peripheral blood was drawn for TCR sequencing at baseline, cycle 4 day 1, and cycle 7 day 1. Samples were obtained from an open-label, multicenter, first-in-human phase I dose-escalation trial of ivuxolimab. Adults with locally advanced or metastatic head and neck squamous cell, hepatocellular, melanoma or renal cell carcinoma were enrolled in the trial. CD4+ and CD8+ T cells were sorted separately from peripheral blood before TCR sequencing. To sequence the TCRbeta CDR3 region, genomic DNA was isolated from the sorted cells. TCRbeta CDR3 regions were sequenced using the immunoSEQ Assay. TCRdb re-hosts the immuneACCESS table, in-frame sequences only. Its copies lack some clones; in the studies checked, an unresolved V gene accounts for under half of them, and the cause for the rest is not known. The sample includes about 120,000 clones, with 85% to 90% observed a single time. The biggest ten clones account for 0.55% of the sample.

Relative to germline, V is 7 bases shorter and J is 0 bases shorter, with 10 bases between their ends. The CDR3 runs 14 amino acids, cysteine and phenylalanine included. Only CDR3 DNA is held: 42 bases, read in frame from base 1. CDR1 MNHNS and CDR2 SASEGT are derived from the germline V gene. The chain uses TRBV6-1 and TRBJ2-1; D gene: possibly TRBD2, on 5 matching bases. Source: CD4+ or CD8+ T cells sorted from blood, taken in a trial of the OX40 agonist ivuxolimab. This TCR derives from an adult with an advanced solid tumor such as melanoma, head and neck, liver or kidney cancer. Here is the DNA: TGTGCCAGCATCAGCGGCCCCTCCTACAATGAGCAGTTCTTC. Its protein reads: CASISGPSYNEQFF.